Below, 12 T cell receptor beta chains from the same sample are listed, as sequenced in a study of control samples from healthy donors and cancer patients. Sequencing used immunoSEQ multiplex PCR; TCRdb keeps in-frame clones, though not all of them. The data show about 80,000 clones, approximately 89% seen once. The sequenced sample consisted of blood. The origin of the receptors is a man in his forties or fifties in good health.

This clone was picked up one time. The chain uses TRBV6-5 and TRBJ2-7; TRBD2 matches at 11 bases. CDR1 MNHEY and CDR2 SVGAGI come from the germline V gene. V dropped 8 bases and J dropped 2; count of bases not matched to a gene: 8. The length of the CDR3 is 15 residues. The CDR3 is CASALAGGDPYEQYF. CDR3 nucleotide sequence: TGTGCCAGCGCTTTAGCGGGGGGGGATCCCTACGAGCAGTACTTC.

This chain uses TRBV3-1 (or the pseudogene TRBV3-2) with TRBJ1-6; TRBD1 matches 7 bases. With 4 bases clipped from V and 11 bases from J, the junction kept 14 bases outside the gene matches. CDR3 length equals 16 residues. Germline V gene lookup returns CDR1 LGHDT and CDR2 YNNKEL (reference sequence). CDR3 nucleotides: TGTGCCAGCAGCCTCAGGGGGGGACGGCTTGAGACACCCCTCCACTTT. This gives the protein CASSLRGGRLETPLHF.

The count of this clone is one. CDR3 residues: CASSLVGRNTEAFF. CDR3 in DNA: TGCGCCAGCAGCTTGGTGGGGAGGAACACTGAAGCTTTCTTT. The rearrangement joins TRBV5-1 to TRBJ1-1; D uncertain. V lost 0 bases to trimming and J lost 1 base, with 7 bases between them. In germline, CDR1 is SGHRS, CDR2 YFSETQ. The CDR3 loop spans 14 amino acids.

Notes on this clone: The same CDR3 also results from other DNA sequences found in this sample. The chain employs TRBV5-4 and TRBJ2-7; 7 nucleotides align to TRBD2. V gave up 3 bases and J gave up 3 bases; unmatched junction bases: 6. CDR3 length equals 14 residues. Germline values: CDR1 SGHNT, CDR2 YYREEE (reference sequence). CDR3 nucleotide sequence: TGTGCCAGCAGCTGGGGGGGGGTCTTCTACGAGCAGTACTTC. Its protein product is CASSWGGVFYEQYF.

This chain connects TRBV7-8 to TRBJ1-1; D is undetermined. This CDR3 has 14 amino acids. Deletions cut 2 bases from V and 1 base from J, with 8 bases between. CDR1 SGHVS and CDR2 FQNEAQ come from the germline V gene. CDR3 residues: CASSLRQPNTEAFF. CDR3 nucleotide sequence: TGTGCCAGCAGCTTAAGACAACCGAACACTGAAGCTTTCTTT.

The CDR3: CASKGRGNYGYTF. DNA for the CDR3: TGTGCCAGTAAGGGCAGGGGAAACTATGGCTACACCTTC. The rearrangement joins TRBV19 to TRBJ1-2; D is possibly TRBD1 (6 bases). The V and J ends lost 7 bases and 2 bases respectively, with 11 bases between them. The CDR3 spans 13 residues. CDR1 is LNHDA and CDR2 is SQIVND in the germline V gene (reference sequence).

V is TRBV7-9 and J is TRBJ2-1; no clear D. Looked up from germline, CDR1 is SEHNR and CDR2 is FQNEAQ (reference sequence). Trimming took 6 bases from V and 10 from J, leaving 16 bases between them. The CDR3 sequence is 13 residues long. In nucleotides, the CDR3 is TGTGCCAGCAGTCCCGGGCTGTCCCCCGAGCAGTTCTTC. Its protein product is CASSPGLSPEQFF.

This chain joins TRBV7-9 and TRBJ1-1; D is uncertain. V lost 1 base and J lost 3, with 9 bases in between. Germline lookup yields CDR1 SEHNR and CDR2 FQNEAQ (reference sequence). This CDR3 region has 14 residues. The chain's CDR3 is CASSLGPLDTEAFF. CDR3 in DNA: TGTGCCAGCAGCTTAGGACCTTTGGACACTGAAGCTTTCTTT.

The chain combines TRBV6-5 with TRBJ1-5; D is unclear. The germline V gene encodes CDR1 MNHEY and CDR2 SVGAGI. Deletions cut 8 bases from V and 0 bases from J, with 11 bases between. The CDR3 covers 14 residues. CDR3 in amino acids: CASSPGDSNQPQHF. The CDR3 region has the DNA TGTGCCAGCTCTCCCGGGGATAGCAATCAGCCCCAGCATTTT.

The chain is built from TRBV5-4 and TRBJ2-5; D gene ambiguous. Germline loops: CDR1 SGHNT, CDR2 YYREEE (reference sequence). V was shortened by 2 bases and J by 3 bases, with 5 bases between the two germline ends. The CDR3 is 12 amino acids. This CDR3 reads CASSLEKETQYF. CDR3 sequence (DNA): TGTGCCAGCAGCTTAGAGAAAGAGACCCAGTACTTC. Full variable domain (missing parts from reference TRBV5-4 and TRBJ2-5): ETGVTQSPTHLIKTRGQQVTLRCSSQSGHNTVSWYQQALGQGPQFIFQYYREEENGRGNFPPRFSGLQFPNYSSELNVNALELDDSALYLCASSLEKETQYFGPGTRLLVL.

This chain connects TRBV7-3 to TRBJ2-3, with 7 bases that match TRBD2. CDR3 size: 15 residues. Germline V gene lookup returns CDR1 SGHTA and CDR2 FQGTGA. The trim removed 3 bases at V and 2 bases at J, leaving 5 bases unmatched. The CDR3 loop is CASSLRGTTTDTQYF. CDR3 DNA: TGTGCCAGCAGCTTGCGGGGGACCACCACAGATACGCAGTATTTT.

This chain links TRBV2 with TRBJ1-5; D perhaps matches TRBD1 (5 bases). This CDR3 has 15 residues. Germline V gene sequence: CDR1 SNHLY, CDR2 FYNNEI. V was clipped by 6 bases and J by 0 bases, with 12 bases between them. The CDR3 DNA reads TGTGCCAGCAGATTACAGGTACCTAGCAATCAGCCCCAGCATTTT. This gives the protein CASRLQVPSNQPQHF.